Listed below are T cell receptor beta chains from one sample, sequenced in a study of T cells in Graves' hyperthyroidism and ophthalmopathy. TCRdb reprocessed the multiplex PCR reads via MiXCR and lists one record per CDR3 protein. The table lists approximately 370,000 distinct CDR3 sequences, 15% to 20% of them singletons. Sequenced sample: blood. The receptors stem from a woman aged 25 to 39 with Graves' hyperthyroidism that later progressed to Graves' ophthalmopathy. Each CDR3 is given with its conserved first and last residue. The order of the fields is CDR3 length, clone size, D gene, V gene, J gene, CDR3 protein, CDR3 DNA. D genes are given only for firm matches. A clone size is listed for some rows: how often the clone was seen (once, few, many), or a class if it is expanded.

cdr3_length: 16; clone_size: few; d_call: TRBD2; v_call: TRBV4-1; j_call: TRBJ2-4; cdr3_aa: CASSLRGGVGKNIQYF; cdr3_nt: TGCGCCAGCAGCCTCCGGGGAGGGGTTGGCAAAAACATTCAGTACTTC
cdr3_length: 18; clone_size: -; d_call: TRBD1; v_call: TRBV27; j_call: TRBJ1-2; cdr3_aa: CASSSPSTGGHLNYGYTF; cdr3_nt: TGTGCCAGCAGTTCCCCCTCGACAGGGGGCCACTTAAACTATGGCTACACCTTC
cdr3_length: 15; clone_size: many; d_call: TRBD1; v_call: TRBV7-9; j_call: TRBJ1-1; cdr3_aa: CASSLITGGWTEAFF; cdr3_nt: TGTGCCAGCAGCTTAATAACAGGGGGTTGGACTGAAGCTTTCTTT
cdr3_length: 15; clone_size: many; d_call: -; v_call: TRBV27; j_call: TRBJ2-1; cdr3_aa: CASSFKGRTYNEQFF; cdr3_nt: TGTGCCAGCAGTTTTAAAGGGAGAACCTACAATGAGCAGTTCTTC
cdr3_length: 13; clone_size: few; d_call: -; v_call: TRBV20-1; j_call: TRBJ1-1; cdr3_aa: CRISGGRGTEAFF; cdr3_nt: TGCCGTATTTCTGGGGGACGGGGCACTGAAGCTTTCTTT
cdr3_length: 15; clone_size: -; d_call: TRBD1; v_call: TRBV5-4; j_call: TRBJ2-7; cdr3_aa: CASSPGQGNYLEQYF; cdr3_nt: TGTGCCAGCAGCCCGGGACAGGGAAACTATCTCGAGCAGTACTTC
cdr3_length: 15; clone_size: few; d_call: TRBD1; v_call: TRBV28; j_call: TRBJ2-1; cdr3_aa: CASSTDRVPYNEQFF; cdr3_nt: TGTGCCAGCAGCACCGACAGGGTCCCCTACAATGAGCAGTTCTTC
cdr3_length: 15; clone_size: many; d_call: -; v_call: TRBV27; j_call: TRBJ2-5; cdr3_aa: CASSLFQGTRETQYF; cdr3_nt: TGTGCCAGCAGTTTATTTCAGGGGACGAGAGAGACCCAGTACTTC
cdr3_length: 11; clone_size: many; d_call: -; v_call: TRBV7-2; j_call: TRBJ1-1; cdr3_aa: CASSLGAGAFF; cdr3_nt: TGTGCCAGCAGCTTGGGAGCAGGCGCTTTCTTT
cdr3_length: 18; clone_size: -; d_call: -; v_call: TRBV7-2; j_call: TRBJ2-2; cdr3_aa: CASSLALVGDFSTGELFF; cdr3_nt: TGTGCCAGCAGCTTAGCGCTGGTGGGGGACTTTTCAACCGGGGAGCTGTTTTTT
cdr3_length: 17; clone_size: many; d_call: TRBD1; v_call: TRBV28; j_call: TRBJ1-4; cdr3_aa: CASSPRQGERVREKLFF; cdr3_nt: TGTGCCAGCAGTCCACGACAGGGTGAGAGAGTTAGAGAAAAACTGTTTTTT
cdr3_length: 13; clone_size: many; d_call: -; v_call: TRBV12-3/TRBV12-4; j_call: TRBJ2-3; cdr3_aa: CASSLMDADTQYF; cdr3_nt: TGTGCCAGCAGTTTGATGGACGCAGATACGCAGTATTTT
cdr3_length: 16; clone_size: -; d_call: TRBD1; v_call: TRBV19; j_call: TRBJ1-1; cdr3_aa: CASRDRVRGNNTEAFF; cdr3_nt: TGTGCCAGTAGGGACAGGGTGAGGGGGAATAACACTGAAGCTTTCTTT
cdr3_length: 15; clone_size: -; d_call: TRBD2; v_call: TRBV24-1; j_call: TRBJ2-7; cdr3_aa: CATRRRSGRVYEQYF; cdr3_nt: TGTGCCACCAGGAGACGTAGCGGGAGGGTTTACGAGCAGTACTTC
cdr3_length: 14; clone_size: many; d_call: -; v_call: TRBV28; j_call: TRBJ2-1; cdr3_aa: CASSPGRHYNEQFF; cdr3_nt: TGTGCCAGCAGTCCGGGACGGCACTACAATGAGCAGTTCTTC
cdr3_length: 15; clone_size: many; d_call: TRBD1; v_call: TRBV24-1; j_call: TRBJ2-1; cdr3_aa: CATMEGQGGYNEQFF; cdr3_nt: TGTGCCACCATGGAGGGACAGGGAGGCTACAATGAGCAGTTCTTC
cdr3_length: 19; clone_size: many; d_call: -; v_call: TRBV28; j_call: TRBJ2-1; cdr3_aa: CASSSSKTTRGQLYNEQFF; cdr3_nt: TGTGCCAGCAGTTCGAGTAAGACCACGCGCGGGCAGCTCTACAATGAGCAGTTCTTC
cdr3_length: 13; clone_size: many; d_call: -; v_call: TRBV28; j_call: TRBJ2-4; cdr3_aa: CASSETPLNIQYF; cdr3_nt: TGTGCCAGCAGTGAGACACCGCTAAACATTCAGTACTTC
cdr3_length: 16; clone_size: many; d_call: -; v_call: TRBV20-1; j_call: TRBJ1-1; cdr3_aa: CSARDLGGWDNTEAFF; cdr3_nt: TGCAGTGCTAGAGATTTAGGAGGGTGGGACAACACTGAAGCTTTCTTT
cdr3_length: 17; clone_size: -; d_call: -; v_call: TRBV6-2/TRBV6-3; j_call: TRBJ2-3; cdr3_aa: CAGSYSNGALGTDTQYF; cdr3_nt: TGTGCCGGCAGTTACTCGAACGGGGCTCTTGGCACAGATACGCAGTATTTT
cdr3_length: 17; clone_size: -; d_call: -; v_call: TRBV25-1; j_call: TRBJ1-2; cdr3_aa: CASSELWDGGVSYGYTF; cdr3_nt: TGTGCCAGCAGTGAATTGTGGGATGGAGGAGTCTCCTATGGCTACACCTTC
cdr3_length: 14; clone_size: few; d_call: -; v_call: TRBV5-6; j_call: TRBJ2-5; cdr3_aa: CASSTPADQETQYF; cdr3_nt: TGTGCCAGCAGCACACCAGCAGATCAAGAGACCCAGTACTTC
cdr3_length: 14; clone_size: many; d_call: -; v_call: TRBV18; j_call: TRBJ1-6; cdr3_aa: CASSPTGGNSPLHF; cdr3_nt: TGTGCCAGCTCACCGACAGGAGGGAATTCACCCCTCCACTTT
cdr3_length: 16; clone_size: -; d_call: TRBD2; v_call: TRBV7-8; j_call: TRBJ2-1; cdr3_aa: CASSFYAGVYYNEQFF; cdr3_nt: TGTGCCAGCAGCTTTTACGCGGGAGTATACTACAATGAGCAGTTCTTC
cdr3_length: 12; clone_size: many; d_call: -; v_call: TRBV20-1; j_call: TRBJ2-7; cdr3_aa: CSAGFAEYEQYF; cdr3_nt: TGCAGTGCTGGGTTTGCTGAGTACGAGCAGTACTTC
cdr3_length: 16; clone_size: -; d_call: -; v_call: TRBV5-6; j_call: TRBJ2-5; cdr3_aa: CASSRAIPRHQETQYF; cdr3_nt: TGTGCCAGCAGCCGGGCGATCCCGCGTCACCAAGAGACCCAGTACTTC
cdr3_length: 12; clone_size: -; d_call: TRBD1; v_call: TRBV30; j_call: TRBJ2-1; cdr3_aa: CAWSGTGNEQFF; cdr3_nt: TGTGCCTGGAGTGGGACAGGGAATGAGCAGTTCTTC
cdr3_length: 18; clone_size: few; d_call: TRBD2; v_call: TRBV20-1; j_call: TRBJ2-1; cdr3_aa: CSARDLGTSGGEYNEQFF; cdr3_nt: TGCAGTGCTAGAGATCTGGGGACTAGCGGGGGGGAGTACAATGAGCAGTTCTTC
cdr3_length: 13; clone_size: -; d_call: -; v_call: TRBV19; j_call: TRBJ2-5; cdr3_aa: CASSIDPRETQYF; cdr3_nt: TGTGCCAGTAGTATAGATCCTCGGGAGACCCAGTACTTC